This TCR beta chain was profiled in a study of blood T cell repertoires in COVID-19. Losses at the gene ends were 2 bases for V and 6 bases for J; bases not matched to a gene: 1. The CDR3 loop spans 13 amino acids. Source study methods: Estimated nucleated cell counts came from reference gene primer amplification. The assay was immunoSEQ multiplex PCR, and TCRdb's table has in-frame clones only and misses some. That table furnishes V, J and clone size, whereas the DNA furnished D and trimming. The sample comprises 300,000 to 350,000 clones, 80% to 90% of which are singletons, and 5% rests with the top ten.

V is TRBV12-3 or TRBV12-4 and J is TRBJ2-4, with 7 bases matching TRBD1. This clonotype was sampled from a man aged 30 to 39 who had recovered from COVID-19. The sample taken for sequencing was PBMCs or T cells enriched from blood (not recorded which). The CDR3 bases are TGTGCCAGCAGTTTACGGGACAGAAACATTCAGTACTTC. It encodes CASSLRDRNIQYF.